Below are 8 T cell receptor beta chains sequenced from a single sample in a study of T cells in Graves' hyperthyroidism and ophthalmopathy. TCR beta CDR3 regions were amplified from RNA transcripts. The HTBI primer set was used in a first-round RT-PCR of the TCR CDR3. MiXCR was run by TCRdb on the multiplex PCR reads, yielding one entry per CDR3 protein. The sample shows 600,000 to 650,000 distinct CDR3 sequences, around 21% of them seen only once. Input material: blood. The receptor set was obtained from a man aged 25-45 years with Graves' ophthalmopathy.

The chain carries TRBV28 and TRBJ2-1, with 7 bases aligning to TRBD2. This CDR3 comprises 16 residues. Germline values: CDR1 MDHEN, CDR2 SYDVKM. The trim removed 6 bases at V and 0 bases at J, leaving 8 bases unmatched. The CDR3 protein is CASRYPGGGSYNEQFF. CDR3 nucleotide sequence: TGTGCCAGCAGGTACCCCGGCGGGGGCTCCTACAATGAGCAGTTCTTC.

The rearrangement uses TRBV7-2 and TRBJ1-3, with a weak D call TRBD1 (5 bases). The CDR3 is made up of 14 amino acids. Per the germline V gene, CDR1 is SGHTA and CDR2 is FQGNSA. The germline V and J ends were trimmed by 5 bases and 2 bases, with 10 bases remaining between them. CDR3 amino acids: CASSARTPGNTIYF. In DNA form, the CDR3 reads TGTGCCAGCAGCGCCCGGACACCTGGAAACACCATATATTTT.

The genes are TRBV4-2 and TRBJ2-7; 14 bases align to TRBD2. This CDR3 is 16 amino acids long. J gave up 5 bases and V 1 base, and 4 bases lay outside the gene matches. Per germline, CDR1 LGHNA and CDR2 YNFKEQ. CDR3 in DNA: TGTGCCAGCAGCCAAGCGGGACTAGCGGGAGTAAACGAGCAGTACTTC. Protein: CASSQAGLAGVNEQYF.

DNA of the CDR3: TGTGCTAGTGGTTTGGGATGGGACCCGAACACTGAAGCTTTCTTT. Protein sequence: CASGLGWDPNTEAFF. This rearrangement joins TRBV12-5 to TRBJ1-1, with D possibly being TRBD1 (5 bases). Germline V gene data show CDR1 as LGHNT and CDR2 as FRNRAP. The CDR3 consists of 15 residues. The V end was cut by 1 base, the J end by 1 base, with 10 bases between. The full variable domain, its missing parts supplied by reference TRBV12-5 and TRBJ1-1, is DARVTQTPRHKVTEMGQEVTMRCQPILGHNTVFWYRQTMMQGLELLAYFRNRAPLDDSGMPKDRFSAEMPDATLATLKIQPSEPRDSAVYFCASGLGWDPNTEAFFGQGTRLTVV.

This chain links TRBV12-3 or TRBV12-4 with TRBJ2-7, with 7 bases lining up with TRBD1. CDR3 size: 15 residues. V trimming: 5 bases; J trimming: 3 bases; junction bases outside the gene matches: 10. Here the CDR3 DNA reads TGTGCCAGCAGTGGAAAAACAGGGGCGTTCTACGAGCAGTACTTC. As protein: CASSGKTGAFYEQYF.

Only a few counts were recorded for this clonotype. The CDR3 DNA reads TGTGCCAGCAGTTCCACACAGGGGGACCTACAAGAGACCCAGTACTTC. This translates into CASSSTQGDLQETQYF. The chain recombines TRBV12-3 or TRBV12-4 with TRBJ2-5; TRBD1 matches at 8 bases. The CDR3 extends over 16 amino acids. The ends lost 4 bases at V and 2 bases at J; junction bases unmatched: 9.

This rearrangement joins TRBV4-1 to TRBJ2-1, with D perhaps TRBD2 (6 bases). The germline gives CDR1 MGHRA, CDR2 YSYEKL. V dropped 0 bases and J dropped 0 bases, with 12 bases sitting between them. CDR3 length: 17 residues. The CDR3 sequence is CASSQDLAESSYNEQFF. The CDR3 region has the DNA TGCGCCAGCAGCCAAGATTTAGCGGAGAGCTCCTACAATGAGCAGTTCTTC.

This clonotype was observed a single time. The chain couples TRBV20-1 to TRBJ2-2; 7 positions match TRBD1. Trimming removed 6 bases from V and 0 bases from J; junction bases left unmatched: 4. The CDR3 is 14 amino acids. Per the germline V gene, CDR1 is DFQATT and CDR2 is SNEGSKA (reference sequence). In DNA, the CDR3 is TGCAGTGCCAAGGGGGCCGCGAACACCGGGGAGCTGTTTTTT. Its protein is CSAKGAANTGELFF.